This TCR beta chain was documented in a study of T cells expressing NK-cell markers. The study, taken as a whole, reports: More than five donors had dominant NKG2C+ clonotypes that comprised about 1.0-8% of their CD8+ T cells.

In regard to this clonotype: What it binds is unknown.

Generation of TCR beta cDNA was performed by 5'RACE template switching incorporating UMIs. TCRdb re-called the 5' RACE reads, yielding one record per CDR3 amino acid sequence without DNA. The sample totals 350,000 to 400,000 distinct CDR3 sequences; its top ten clones hold about 11%. The CDR3 totals 14 residues. Germline V gene sequence: CDR1 SQVTM, CDR2 ANQGSEA. The V and J genes are TRBV29-1 and TRBJ1-2; TCRdb's assignment of TRBD1 cannot be checked, as there is no DNA. Sequencing used blood T cells: a sorted CD56 or NKG2C T cell subset, CD4+ or CD8+ T cells, or bulk PBMC T cells (not recorded which). The clonotype was recovered from a woman in her forties or fifties in good health. CDR3 sequence: CSVGGGQGDYGYTF.